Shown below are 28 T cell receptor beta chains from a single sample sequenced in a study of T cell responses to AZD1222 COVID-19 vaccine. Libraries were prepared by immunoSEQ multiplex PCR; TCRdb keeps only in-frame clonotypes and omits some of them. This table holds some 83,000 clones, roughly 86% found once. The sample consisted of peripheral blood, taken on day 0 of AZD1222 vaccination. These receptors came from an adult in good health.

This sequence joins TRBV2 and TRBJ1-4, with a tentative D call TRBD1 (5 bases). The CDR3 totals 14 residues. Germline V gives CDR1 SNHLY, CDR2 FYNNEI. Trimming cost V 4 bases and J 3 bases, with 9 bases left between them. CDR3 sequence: CASSVGVANEKLFF. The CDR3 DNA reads TGTGCCAGCAGTGTGGGGGTGGCTAATGAAAAACTGTTTTTT.

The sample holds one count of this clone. CDR3 DNA sequence: TGTGCCAGCAGCTTGGGCGAGAAAGCCTACGAGCAGTACTTC. This gives the protein CASSLGEKAYEQYF. This chain links TRBV5-5 with TRBJ2-7; D remains unclear. Germline-derived CDR1 and CDR2 are SGHKS and YYEKEE (reference sequence). V was shortened by 0 bases and J by 2 bases, with 9 bases between the two germline ends. CDR3 size: 14 residues.

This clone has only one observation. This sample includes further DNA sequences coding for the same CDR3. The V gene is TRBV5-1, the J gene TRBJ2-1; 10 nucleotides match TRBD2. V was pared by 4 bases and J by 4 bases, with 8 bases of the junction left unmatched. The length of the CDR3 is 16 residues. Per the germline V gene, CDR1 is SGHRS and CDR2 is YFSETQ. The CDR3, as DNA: TGCGCCAGCAGCCCCCTTCCTAGCGGGGGATACAATGAGCAGTTCTTC. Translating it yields CASSPLPSGGYNEQFF.

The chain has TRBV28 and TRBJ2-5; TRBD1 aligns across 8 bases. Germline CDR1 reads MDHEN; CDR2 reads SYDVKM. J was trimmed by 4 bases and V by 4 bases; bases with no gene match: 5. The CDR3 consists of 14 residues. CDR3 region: CASSYQGAGETQYF. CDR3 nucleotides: TGTGCCAGCAGTTACCAGGGGGCGGGAGAGACCCAGTACTTC. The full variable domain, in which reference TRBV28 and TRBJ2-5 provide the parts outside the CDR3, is DVKVTQSSRYLVKRTGEKVFLECVQDMDHENMFWYRQDPGLGLRLIYFSYDVKMKEKGDIPEGYSVSREKKERFSLILESASTNQTSMYLCASSYQGAGETQYFGPGTRLLVL.

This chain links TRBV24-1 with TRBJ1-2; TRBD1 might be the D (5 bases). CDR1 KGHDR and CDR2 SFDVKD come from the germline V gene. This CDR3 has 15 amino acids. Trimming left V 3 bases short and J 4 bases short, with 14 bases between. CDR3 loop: CATSDPQGRGYGYTF. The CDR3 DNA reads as TGTGCCACCAGTGATCCCCAGGGAAGAGGCTATGGCTACACCTTC.

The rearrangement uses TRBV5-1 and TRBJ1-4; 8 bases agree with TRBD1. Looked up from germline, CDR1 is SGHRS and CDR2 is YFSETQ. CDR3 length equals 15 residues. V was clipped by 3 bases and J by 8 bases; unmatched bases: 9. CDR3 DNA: TGCGCCAGCAGCTCAAACGAGACAGGGGTCGAAAAACTGTTTTTT. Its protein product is CASSSNETGVEKLFF.

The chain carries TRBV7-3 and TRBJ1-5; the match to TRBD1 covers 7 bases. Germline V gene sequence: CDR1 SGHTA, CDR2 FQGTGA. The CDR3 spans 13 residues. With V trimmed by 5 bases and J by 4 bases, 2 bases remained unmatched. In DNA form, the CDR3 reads TGTGCCAGCAGCCCAGGGGGGAATCAGCCCCAGCATTTT. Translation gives CASSPGGNQPQHF.

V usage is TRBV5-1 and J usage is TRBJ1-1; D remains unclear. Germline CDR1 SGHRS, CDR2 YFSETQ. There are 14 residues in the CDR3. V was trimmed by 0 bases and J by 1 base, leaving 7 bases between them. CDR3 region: CASSLESANTEAFF. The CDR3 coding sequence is TGCGCCAGCAGCTTGGAGTCCGCGAACACTGAAGCTTTCTTT.

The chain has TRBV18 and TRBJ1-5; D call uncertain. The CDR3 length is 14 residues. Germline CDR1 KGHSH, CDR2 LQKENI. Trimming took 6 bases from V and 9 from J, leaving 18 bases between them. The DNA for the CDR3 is TGTGCCAGCTCCGCGGACCTTACCGGGTGGCCCCAGCATTTT. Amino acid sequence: CASSADLTGWPQHF.

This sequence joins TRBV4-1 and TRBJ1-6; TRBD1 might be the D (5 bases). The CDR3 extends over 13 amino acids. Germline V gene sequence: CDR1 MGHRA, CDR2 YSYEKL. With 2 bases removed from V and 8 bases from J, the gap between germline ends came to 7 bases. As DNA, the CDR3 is TGCGCCAGCAGCCAACTCAGGGATTCACCCCTCCACTTT. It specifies CASSQLRDSPLHF.

CDR3 in amino acids: CASSPPTGGNYGYTF. DNA of the CDR3: TGTGCCAGCAGTCCCCCGACAGGGGGTAACTATGGCTACACCTTC. The V gene is TRBV28, the J gene TRBJ1-2; 9 bases are a match to TRBD1. The CDR3 extends over 15 amino acids. V shed 5 bases, J shed 1 base, and the junction held 5 bases outside the gene matches. CDR1 MDHEN and CDR2 SYDVKM come from the germline V gene.

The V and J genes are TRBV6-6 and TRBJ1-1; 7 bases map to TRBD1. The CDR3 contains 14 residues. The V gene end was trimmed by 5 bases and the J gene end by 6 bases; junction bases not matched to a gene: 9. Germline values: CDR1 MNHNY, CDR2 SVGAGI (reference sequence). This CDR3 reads CASSQPNRGAEAFF. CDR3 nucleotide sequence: TGTGCCAGCAGTCAACCCAACAGGGGCGCTGAAGCTTTCTTT.

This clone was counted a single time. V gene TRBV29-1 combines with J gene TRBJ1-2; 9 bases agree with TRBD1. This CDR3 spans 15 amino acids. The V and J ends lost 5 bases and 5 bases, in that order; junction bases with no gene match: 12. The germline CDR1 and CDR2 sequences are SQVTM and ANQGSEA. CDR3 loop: CSVPRTGDVRYGYTF. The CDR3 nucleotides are TGCAGCGTTCCCAGGACAGGGGATGTGAGGTATGGCTACACCTTC.

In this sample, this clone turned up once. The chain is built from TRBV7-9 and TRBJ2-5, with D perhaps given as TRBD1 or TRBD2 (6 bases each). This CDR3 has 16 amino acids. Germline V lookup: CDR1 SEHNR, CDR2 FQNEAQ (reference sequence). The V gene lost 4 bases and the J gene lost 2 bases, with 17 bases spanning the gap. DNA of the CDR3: TGTGCCAGCAGCTGGCCCAGGGGAGGTGGGCAAGAGACCCAGTACTTC. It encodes CASSWPRGGGQETQYF.

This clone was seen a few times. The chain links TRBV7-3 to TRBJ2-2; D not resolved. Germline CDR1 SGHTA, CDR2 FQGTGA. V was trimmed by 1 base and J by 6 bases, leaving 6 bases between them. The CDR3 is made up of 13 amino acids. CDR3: CASSLNPPGELFF. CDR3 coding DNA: TGTGCCAGCAGCTTAAACCCTCCCGGGGAGCTGTTTTTT.

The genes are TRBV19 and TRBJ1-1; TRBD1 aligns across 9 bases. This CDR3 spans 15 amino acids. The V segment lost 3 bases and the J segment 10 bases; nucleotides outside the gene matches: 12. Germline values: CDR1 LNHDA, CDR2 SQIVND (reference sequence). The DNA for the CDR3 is TGTGCCAGTAGTATGGTTAACAGGGGGCGCGGACTAGCTTTCTTT. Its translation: CASSMVNRGRGLAFF. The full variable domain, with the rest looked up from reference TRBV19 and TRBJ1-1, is DGGITQSPKYLFRKEGQNVTLSCEQNLNHDAMYWYRQDPGQGLRLIYYSQIVNDFQKGDIAEGYSVSREKKESFPLTVTSAQKNPTAFYLCASSMVNRGRGLAFFGQGTRLTVV.

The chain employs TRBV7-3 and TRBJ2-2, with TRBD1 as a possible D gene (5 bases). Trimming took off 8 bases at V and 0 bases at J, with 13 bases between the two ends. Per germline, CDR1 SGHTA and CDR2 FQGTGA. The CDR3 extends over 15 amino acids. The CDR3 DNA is TGTGCCAGCCGAAAAGGGGCCTCGAACACCGGGGAGCTGTTTTTT. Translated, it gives CASRKGASNTGELFF.

Here the CDR3 DNA reads TGTGCCAGCAGTCAAGACAGGAACTACGAGCAGTACTTC. This encodes CASSQDRNYEQYF. The chain uses TRBV5-6 and TRBJ2-7, with a tentative D call TRBD1 (6 bases). CDR1 is SGHDT and CDR2 is YYEEEE in the germline V gene. With 5 bases removed from V and 3 bases from J, the gap between germline ends came to 12 bases. The CDR3 has 13 amino acids.

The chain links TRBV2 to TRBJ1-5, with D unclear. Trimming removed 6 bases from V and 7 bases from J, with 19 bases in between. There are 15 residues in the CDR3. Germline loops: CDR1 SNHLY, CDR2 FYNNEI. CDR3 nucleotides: TGTGCCAGCAGCTCCTACATTGGGGTCCAACAGCCCCAGCATTTT. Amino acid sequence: CASSSYIGVQQPQHF.

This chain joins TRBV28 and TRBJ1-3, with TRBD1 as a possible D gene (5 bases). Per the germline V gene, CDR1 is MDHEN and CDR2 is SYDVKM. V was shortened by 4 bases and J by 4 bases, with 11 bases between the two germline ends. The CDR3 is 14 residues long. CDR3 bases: TGTGCCAGCAGTTCGTACAGGCGAGGAAACACCATATATTTT. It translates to CASSSYRRGNTIYF. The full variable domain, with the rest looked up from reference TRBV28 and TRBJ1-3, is DVKVTQSSRYLVKRTGEKVFLECVQDMDHENMFWYRQDPGLGLRLIYFSYDVKMKEKGDIPEGYSVSREKKERFSLILESASTNQTSMYLCASSSYRRGNTIYFGEGSWLTVV.

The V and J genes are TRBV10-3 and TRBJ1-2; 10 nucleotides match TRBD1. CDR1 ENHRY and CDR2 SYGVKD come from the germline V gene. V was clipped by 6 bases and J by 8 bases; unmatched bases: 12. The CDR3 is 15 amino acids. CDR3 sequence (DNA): TGTGCCATCAGCGAGGGGACAGGGGAATCTACGGGCTACACCTTC. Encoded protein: CAISEGTGESTGYTF.

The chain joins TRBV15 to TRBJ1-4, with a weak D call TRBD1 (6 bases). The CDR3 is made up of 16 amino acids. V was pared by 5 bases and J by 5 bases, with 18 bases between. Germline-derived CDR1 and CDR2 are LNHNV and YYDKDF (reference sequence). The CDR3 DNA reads TGTGCCACCAGCCCCCGGGGGGGAAGGGGGAATGAAAAACTGTTTTTT. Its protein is CATSPRGGRGNEKLFF.

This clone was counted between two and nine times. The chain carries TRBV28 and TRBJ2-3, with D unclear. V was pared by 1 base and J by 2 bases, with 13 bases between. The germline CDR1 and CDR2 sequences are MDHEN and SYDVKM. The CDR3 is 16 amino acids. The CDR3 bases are TGTGCCAGCAGTTTATTCTTAGCCGGCTTCACAGATACGCAGTATTTT. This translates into CASSLFLAGFTDTQYF.

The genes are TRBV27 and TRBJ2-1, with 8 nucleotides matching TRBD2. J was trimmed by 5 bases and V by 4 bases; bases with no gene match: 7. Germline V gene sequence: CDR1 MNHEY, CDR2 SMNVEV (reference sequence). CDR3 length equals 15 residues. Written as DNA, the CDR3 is TGTGCCAGCAGTTATTTAGCGGGAACCAACAATGAGCAGTTCTTC. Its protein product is CASSYLAGTNNEQFF.

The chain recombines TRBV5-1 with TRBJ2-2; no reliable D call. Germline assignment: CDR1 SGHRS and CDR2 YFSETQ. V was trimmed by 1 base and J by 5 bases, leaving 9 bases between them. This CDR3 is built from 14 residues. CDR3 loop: CASSLTLRTGELFF. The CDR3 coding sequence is TGCGCCAGCAGCTTGACGCTGAGAACCGGGGAGCTGTTTTTT.

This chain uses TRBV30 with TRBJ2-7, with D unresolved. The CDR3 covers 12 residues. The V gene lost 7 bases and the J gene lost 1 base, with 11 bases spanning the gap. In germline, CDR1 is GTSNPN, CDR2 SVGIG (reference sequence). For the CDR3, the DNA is TGTGCCTTCTTGACAAGGTCCTACGAGCAGTACTTC. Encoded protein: CAFLTRSYEQYF. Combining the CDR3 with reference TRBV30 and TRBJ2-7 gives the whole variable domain SQTIHQWPATLVQPVGSPLSLECTVEGTSNPNLYWYRQAAGRGLQLLFYSVGIGQISSEVPQNLSASRPQDRQFILSSKKLLLSDSGFYLCAFLTRSYEQYFGPGTRLTVT.

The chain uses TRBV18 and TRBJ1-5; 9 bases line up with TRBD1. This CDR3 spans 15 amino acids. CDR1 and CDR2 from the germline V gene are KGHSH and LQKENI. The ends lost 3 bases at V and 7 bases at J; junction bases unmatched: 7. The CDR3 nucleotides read TGTGCCAGCTCACCCGGGACAGGGACTAGGCAGCCCCAGCATTTT. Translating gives CASSPGTGTRQPQHF. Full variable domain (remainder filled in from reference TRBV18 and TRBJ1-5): NAGVMQNPRHLVRRRGQEARLRCSPMKGHSHVYWYRQLPEEGLKFMVYLQKENIIDESGMPKERFSAEFPKEGPSILRIQQVVRGDSAAYFCASSPGTGTRQPQHFGDGTRLSIL.

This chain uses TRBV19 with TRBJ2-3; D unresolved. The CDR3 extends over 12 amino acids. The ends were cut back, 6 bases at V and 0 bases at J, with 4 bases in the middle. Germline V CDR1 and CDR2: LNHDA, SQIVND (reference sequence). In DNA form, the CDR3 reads TGTGCCAGTAGGGGAAGCACAGATACGCAGTATTTT. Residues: CASRGSTDTQYF.